This TCR beta chain was captured in a study of CD8+CD57+ T cells in acquired aplastic anemia. At the level of the study: On average, sorted CD4+ and CD8+ cells gave 3.2 ug of DNA. Healthy donor CD4+ samples were sequenced to a depth that averaged around 9.8 million reads.

Investigators profiled TCR beta VDJ and CDR3 from genomic DNA template. MiXCR, run by TCRdb on the reads, gives a single entry per CDR3 protein. Here the sample spans some 240,000 distinct CDR3 sequences, 30% to 40% being singletons. J gave up 3 bases and V 3 bases, and 7 bases lay outside the gene matches. In germline, CDR1 is SNHLY, CDR2 FYNNEI. This CDR3 region has 15 residues. In this sample, this clonotype turned up once. Its antigen is unidentified. Regarding the study as a whole: For CD8+ Simpson's diversity, patients and controls showed no significant difference. Patients and controls had in common twenty-nine CD8+ CDR3 sequences.

Sequencing was performed on sorted CD4+, CD8+, or CD8+CD57+ T cells (not recorded which) from PBMCs. The rearrangement links TRBV2 to TRBJ2-7, with 8 bases that match TRBD1. This receptor was taken from a human donor in good health, serving as a control. Here the CDR3 reads CASSDGQGFFYEQYF. The CDR3 nucleotides read TGTGCCAGCAGTGACGGACAGGGCTTTTTCTACGAGCAGTACTTC.